This entry describes one T cell receptor beta chain. The antigen remains unidentified. The authors prepared the TCRbeta library with unique molecular identifiers. TCRdb processed the PCR reads anew with MiXCR; each CDR3 protein has one entry. The table lists under 400,000 distinct CDR3 sequences, roughly 21% of them singletons. The data derive from a study of T-cell reconstitution after alpha-beta-depleted transplantation in children. General observations from the study: Recipient T cells and thymic progenitors that survived gave rise to the high TCRbeta diversity observed at day 60 in some patients. There were reportedly several hundred expanded graft clones from which alpha-beta T cells came about two months after transplant. Once a year had passed after transplant, T-cell counts and diversity came mostly from newly produced T cells.

Per germline, CDR1 SGDLS and CDR2 YYNGEE. V gave up 4 bases and J gave up 8 bases; unmatched junction bases: 15. This CDR3 spans 17 amino acids. The source material was PBMCs, mostly from graft donor cells, sampled 180 days after TCRalphabeta/CD19-depleted stem cell transplant. The TCR originated in a male patient younger than 18 who had a stem cell transplant for acute lymphoblastic leukemia, so the T cells may come from the graft donor. This chain uses TRBV9 with TRBJ2-1; the match to TRBD2 covers 10 bases. CDR3 DNA: TGTGCCAGCAGCCTACTCCCAATCCTAGCGGGAGTTGATGAGCAGTTCTTC. This gives the protein CASSLLPILAGVDEQFF.